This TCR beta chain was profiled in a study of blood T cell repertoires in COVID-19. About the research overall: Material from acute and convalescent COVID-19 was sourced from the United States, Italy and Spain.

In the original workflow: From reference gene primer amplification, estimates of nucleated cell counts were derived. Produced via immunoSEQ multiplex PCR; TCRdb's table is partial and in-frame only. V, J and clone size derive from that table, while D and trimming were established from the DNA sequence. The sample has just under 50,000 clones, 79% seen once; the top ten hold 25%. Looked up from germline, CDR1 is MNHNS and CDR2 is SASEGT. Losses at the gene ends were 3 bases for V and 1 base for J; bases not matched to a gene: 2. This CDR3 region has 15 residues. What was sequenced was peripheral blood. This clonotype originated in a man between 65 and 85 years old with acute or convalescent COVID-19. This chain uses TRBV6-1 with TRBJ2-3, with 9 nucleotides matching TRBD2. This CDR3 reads CASSESSGGTDTQYF. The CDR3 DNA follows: TGTGCCAGCAGTGAGTCTAGCGGGGGCACAGATACGCAGTATTTT.